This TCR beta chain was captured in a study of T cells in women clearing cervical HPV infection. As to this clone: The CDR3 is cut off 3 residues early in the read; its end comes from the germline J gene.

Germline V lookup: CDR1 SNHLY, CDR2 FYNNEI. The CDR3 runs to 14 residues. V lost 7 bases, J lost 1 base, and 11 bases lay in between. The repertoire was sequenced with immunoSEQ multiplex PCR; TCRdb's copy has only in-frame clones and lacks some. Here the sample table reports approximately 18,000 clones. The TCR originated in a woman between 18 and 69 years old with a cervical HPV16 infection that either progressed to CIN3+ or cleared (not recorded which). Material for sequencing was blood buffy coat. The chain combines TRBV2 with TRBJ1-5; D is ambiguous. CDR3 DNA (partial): TGTGCCAGCAAGGTGGCAGTCAGCAATCAGCCC. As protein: CASKVAVSNQP. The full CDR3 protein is CASKVAVSNQPQHF.